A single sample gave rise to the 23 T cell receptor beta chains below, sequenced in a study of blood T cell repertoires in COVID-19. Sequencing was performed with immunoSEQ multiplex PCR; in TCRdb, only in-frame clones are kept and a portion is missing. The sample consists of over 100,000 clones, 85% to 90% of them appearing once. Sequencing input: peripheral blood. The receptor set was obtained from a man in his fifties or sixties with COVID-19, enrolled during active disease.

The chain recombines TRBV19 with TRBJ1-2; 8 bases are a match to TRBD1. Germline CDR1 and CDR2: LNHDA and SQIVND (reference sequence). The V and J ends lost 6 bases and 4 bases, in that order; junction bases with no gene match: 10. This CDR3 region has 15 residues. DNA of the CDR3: TGTGCCAGTAGAGGCAGGGGGCCCTCTGGCTATGGCTACACCTTC. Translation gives CASRGRGPSGYGYTF.

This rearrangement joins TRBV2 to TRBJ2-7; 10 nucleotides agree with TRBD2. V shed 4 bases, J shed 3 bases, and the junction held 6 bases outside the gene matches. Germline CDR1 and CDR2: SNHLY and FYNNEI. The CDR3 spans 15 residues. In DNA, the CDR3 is TGTGCCAGCAGTGCTCCTAGCGGGGGTGGCTACGAGCAGTACTTC. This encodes CASSAPSGGGYEQYF.

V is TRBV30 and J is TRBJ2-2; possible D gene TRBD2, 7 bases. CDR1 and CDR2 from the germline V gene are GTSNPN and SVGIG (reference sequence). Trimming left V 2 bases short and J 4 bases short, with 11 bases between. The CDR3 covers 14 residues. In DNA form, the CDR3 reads TGTGCCTGGAGTCGGGGGGCGTCCACCGGGGAGCTGTTTTTT. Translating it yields CAWSRGASTGELFF.

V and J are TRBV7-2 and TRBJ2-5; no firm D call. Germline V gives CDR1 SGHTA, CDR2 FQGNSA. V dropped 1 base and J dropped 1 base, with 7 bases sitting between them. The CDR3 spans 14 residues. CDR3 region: CASSLVSGQETQYF. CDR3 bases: TGTGCCAGCAGCTTAGTTTCCGGCCAAGAGACCCAGTACTTC.

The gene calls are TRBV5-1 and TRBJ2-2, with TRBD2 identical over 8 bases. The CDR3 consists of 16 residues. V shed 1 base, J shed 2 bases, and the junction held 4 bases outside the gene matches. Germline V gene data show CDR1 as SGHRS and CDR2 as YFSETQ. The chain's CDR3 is CASSLTSGANTGELFF. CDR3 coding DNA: TGCGCCAGCAGCTTGACTAGCGGAGCCAACACCGGGGAGCTGTTTTTT. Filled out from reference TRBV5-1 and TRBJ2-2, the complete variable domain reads KAGVTQTPRYLIKTRGQQVTLSCSPISGHRSVSWYQQTPGQGLQFLFEYFSETQRNKGNFPGRFSGRQFSNSRSEMNVSTLELGDSALYLCASSLTSGANTGELFFGEGSRLTVL.

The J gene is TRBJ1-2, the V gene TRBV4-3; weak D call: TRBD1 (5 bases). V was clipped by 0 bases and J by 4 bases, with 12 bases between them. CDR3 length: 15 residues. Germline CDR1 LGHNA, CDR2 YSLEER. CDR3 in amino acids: CASSQDYDSSYGYTF. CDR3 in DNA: TGCGCCAGCAGCCAAGATTACGACAGCAGCTATGGCTACACCTTC.

The CDR3 sequence: CASSLRGNQPQHF. The CDR3 DNA follows: TGTGCCAGCAGCTTGAGAGGGAATCAGCCCCAGCATTTT. V is TRBV7-2 and J is TRBJ1-5; D is ambiguous. The germline V gene encodes CDR1 SGHTA and CDR2 FQGNSA. Trimming took 3 bases from V and 4 from J, leaving 7 bases between them. The CDR3 is 13 residues long. Supplemented by reference TRBV7-2 and TRBJ1-5, the full variable domain reads GAGVSQSPSNKVTEKGKDVELRCDPISGHTALYWYRQSLGQGLEFLIYFQGNSAPDKSGLPSDRFSAERTGGSVSTLTIQRTQQEDSAVYLCASSLRGNQPQHFGDGTRLSIL.

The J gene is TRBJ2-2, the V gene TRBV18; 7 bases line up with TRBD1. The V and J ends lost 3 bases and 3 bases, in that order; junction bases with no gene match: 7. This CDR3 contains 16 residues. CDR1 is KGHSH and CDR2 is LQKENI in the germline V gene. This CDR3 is CASSPQGGMDTGELFF. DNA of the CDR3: TGTGCCAGCTCACCCCAAGGGGGCATGGACACCGGGGAGCTGTTTTTT.

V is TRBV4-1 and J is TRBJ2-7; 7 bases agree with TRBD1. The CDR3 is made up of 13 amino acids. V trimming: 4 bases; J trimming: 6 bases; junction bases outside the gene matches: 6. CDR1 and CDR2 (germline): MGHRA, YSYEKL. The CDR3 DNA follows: TGCGCCAGCAGCCTTCCCGAGGGGGCCGAGCAGTACTTC. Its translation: CASSLPEGAEQYF.

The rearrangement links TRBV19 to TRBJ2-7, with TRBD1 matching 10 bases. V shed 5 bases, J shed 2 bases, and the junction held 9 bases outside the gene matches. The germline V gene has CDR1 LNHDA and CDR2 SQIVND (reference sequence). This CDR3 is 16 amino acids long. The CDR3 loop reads CASSPLTGGSPYEQYF. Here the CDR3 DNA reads TGTGCCAGTAGTCCCCTGACAGGGGGCTCACCCTACGAGCAGTACTTC.

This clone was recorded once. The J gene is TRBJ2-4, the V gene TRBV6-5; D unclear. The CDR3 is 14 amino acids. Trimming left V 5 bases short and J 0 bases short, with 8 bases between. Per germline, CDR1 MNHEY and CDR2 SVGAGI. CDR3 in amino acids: CASSPIVAKNIQYF. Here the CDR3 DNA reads TGTGCCAGCAGTCCCATAGTAGCCAAAAACATTCAGTACTTC.

CDR3 in amino acids: CASSLIPGQPQHF. In DNA form, the CDR3 reads TGTGCCAGCAGCTTAATCCCCGGGCAGCCCCAGCATTTT. V is TRBV7-3 and J is TRBJ1-5, with D unresolved. The V and J ends lost 1 base and 7 bases respectively, with 8 bases between them. CDR1 SGHTA and CDR2 FQGTGA come from the germline V gene. The CDR3 loop spans 13 amino acids.

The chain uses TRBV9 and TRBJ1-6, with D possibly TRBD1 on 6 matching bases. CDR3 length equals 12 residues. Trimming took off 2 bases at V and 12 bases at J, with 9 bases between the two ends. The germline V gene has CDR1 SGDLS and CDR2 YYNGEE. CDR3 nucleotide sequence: TGTGCCAGCAGCGTGAGGGGGGGACCCCTCCACTTT. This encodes CASSVRGGPLHF.

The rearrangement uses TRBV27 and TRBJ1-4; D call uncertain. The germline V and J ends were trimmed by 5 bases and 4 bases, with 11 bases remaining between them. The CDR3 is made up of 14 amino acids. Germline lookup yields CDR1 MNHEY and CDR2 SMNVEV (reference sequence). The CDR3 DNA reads TGTGCCAGCAGTCACCCAGGACTTAATGAAAAACTGTTTTTT. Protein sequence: CASSHPGLNEKLFF.

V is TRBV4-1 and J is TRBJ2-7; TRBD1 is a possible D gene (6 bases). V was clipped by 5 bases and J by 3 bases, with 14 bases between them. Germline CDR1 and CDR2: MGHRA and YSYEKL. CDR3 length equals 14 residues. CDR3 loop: CASSDGGRGYEQYF. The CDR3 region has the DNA TGCGCCAGCAGCGATGGAGGCAGGGGCTACGAGCAGTACTTC.

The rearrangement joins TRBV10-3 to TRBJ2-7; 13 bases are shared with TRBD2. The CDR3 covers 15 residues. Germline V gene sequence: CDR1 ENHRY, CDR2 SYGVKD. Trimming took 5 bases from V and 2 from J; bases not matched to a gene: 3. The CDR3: CAISPGLAGTYEQYF. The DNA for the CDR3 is TGTGCCATCAGTCCGGGACTAGCGGGGACCTACGAGCAGTACTTC.

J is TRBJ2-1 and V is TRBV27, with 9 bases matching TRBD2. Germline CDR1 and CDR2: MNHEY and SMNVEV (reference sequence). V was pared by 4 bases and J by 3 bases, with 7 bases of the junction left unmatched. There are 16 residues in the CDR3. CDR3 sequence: CASSSPIAGDYNEQFF. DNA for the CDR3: TGTGCCAGCAGTTCCCCCATAGCGGGGGACTACAATGAGCAGTTCTTC.

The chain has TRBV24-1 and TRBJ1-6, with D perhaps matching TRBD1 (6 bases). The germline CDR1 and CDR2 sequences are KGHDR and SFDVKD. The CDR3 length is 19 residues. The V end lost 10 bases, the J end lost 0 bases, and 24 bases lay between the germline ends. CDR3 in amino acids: CATRRVDDRTSSYNSPLHF. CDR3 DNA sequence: TGTGCCACACGCCGCGTCGATGACAGGACCAGCTCCTATAATTCACCCCTCCACTTT.

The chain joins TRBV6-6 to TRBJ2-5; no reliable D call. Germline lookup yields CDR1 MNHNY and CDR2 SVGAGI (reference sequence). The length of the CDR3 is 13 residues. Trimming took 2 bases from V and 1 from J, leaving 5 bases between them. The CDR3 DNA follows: TGTGCCAGCAGTTACGGCTCCCAAGAGACCCAGTACTTC. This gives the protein CASSYGSQETQYF.

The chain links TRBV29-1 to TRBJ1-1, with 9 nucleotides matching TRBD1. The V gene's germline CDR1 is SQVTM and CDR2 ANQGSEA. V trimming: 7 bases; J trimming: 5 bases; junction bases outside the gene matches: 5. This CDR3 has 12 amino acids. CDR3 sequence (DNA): TGCAGCGAAATACAGGGGGCGACTGAAGCTTTCTTT. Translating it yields CSEIQGATEAFF.

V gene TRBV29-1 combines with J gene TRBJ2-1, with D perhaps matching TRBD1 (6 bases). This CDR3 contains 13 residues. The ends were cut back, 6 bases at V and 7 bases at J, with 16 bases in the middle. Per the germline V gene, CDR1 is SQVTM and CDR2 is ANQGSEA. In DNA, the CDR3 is TGCAGCGTAAAGAGGGGGACCGGGAATGAGCAGTTCTTC. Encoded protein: CSVKRGTGNEQFF.

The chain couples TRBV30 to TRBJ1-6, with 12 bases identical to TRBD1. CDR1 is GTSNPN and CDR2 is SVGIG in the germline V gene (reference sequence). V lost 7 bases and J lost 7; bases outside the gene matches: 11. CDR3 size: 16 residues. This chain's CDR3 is CASRDRGLGTNSPLHF. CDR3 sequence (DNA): TGTGCCTCCCGGGACAGGGGGCTGGGTACGAATTCACCCCTCCACTTT.

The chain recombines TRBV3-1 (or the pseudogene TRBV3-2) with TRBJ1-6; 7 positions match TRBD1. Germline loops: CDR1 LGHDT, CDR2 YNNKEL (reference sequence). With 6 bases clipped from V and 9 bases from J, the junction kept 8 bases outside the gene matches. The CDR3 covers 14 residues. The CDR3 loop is CASSSGTVSSPLHF. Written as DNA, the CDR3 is TGTGCCAGCAGTTCCGGGACAGTTAGTTCACCCCTCCACTTT.